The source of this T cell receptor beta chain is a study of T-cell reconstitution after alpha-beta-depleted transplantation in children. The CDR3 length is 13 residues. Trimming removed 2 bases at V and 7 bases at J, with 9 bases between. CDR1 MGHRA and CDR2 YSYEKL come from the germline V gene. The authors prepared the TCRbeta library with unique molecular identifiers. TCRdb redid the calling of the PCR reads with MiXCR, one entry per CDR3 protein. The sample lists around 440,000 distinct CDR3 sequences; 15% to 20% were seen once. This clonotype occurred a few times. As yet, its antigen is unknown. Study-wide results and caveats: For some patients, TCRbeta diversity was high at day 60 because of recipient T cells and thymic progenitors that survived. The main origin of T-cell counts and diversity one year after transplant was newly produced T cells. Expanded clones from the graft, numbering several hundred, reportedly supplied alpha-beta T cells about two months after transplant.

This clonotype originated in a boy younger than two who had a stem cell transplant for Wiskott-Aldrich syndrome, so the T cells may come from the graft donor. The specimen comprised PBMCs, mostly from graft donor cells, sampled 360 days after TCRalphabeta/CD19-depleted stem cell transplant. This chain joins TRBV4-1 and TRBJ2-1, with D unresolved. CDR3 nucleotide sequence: TGCGCCAGCAGCCAACACGGAGTAAATGAGCAGTTCTTC. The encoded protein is CASSQHGVNEQFF.